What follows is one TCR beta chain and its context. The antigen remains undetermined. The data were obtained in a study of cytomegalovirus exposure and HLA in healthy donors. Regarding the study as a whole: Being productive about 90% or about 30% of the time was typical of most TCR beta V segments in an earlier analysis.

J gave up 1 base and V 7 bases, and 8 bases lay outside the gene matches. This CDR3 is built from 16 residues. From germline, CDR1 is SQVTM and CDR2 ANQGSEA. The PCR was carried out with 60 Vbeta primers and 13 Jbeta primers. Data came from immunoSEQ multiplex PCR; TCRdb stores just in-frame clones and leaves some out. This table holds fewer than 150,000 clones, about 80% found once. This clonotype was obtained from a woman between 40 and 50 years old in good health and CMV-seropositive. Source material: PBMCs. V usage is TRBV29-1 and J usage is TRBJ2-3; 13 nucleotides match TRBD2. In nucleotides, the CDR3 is TGCAGCGCCAGCCTAGGGACTAGCGGGGGCACAGATACGCAGTATTTT. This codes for CSASLGTSGGTDTQYF.